Detailed here is one TCR beta chain. The data stem from a study of blood T cell repertoires in COVID-19. At the level of the study: PBMCs, B-cell-depleted T cells, or T cells provided the cDNA or gDNA that made up the material.

Original processing notes: Amplification of reference gene primers provided the estimated nucleated cell counts. Generated by immunoSEQ multiplex PCR, the TCRdb table keeps only in-frame clones and is missing some. For V, J and clone size, that table is used; D and trimming come from the DNA. The table lists hundreds of thousands of clones, 80% to 90% of them singletons, with about 3% in the top ten. There are 14 residues in the CDR3. Trimming took 5 bases from V and 8 from J; bases not matched to a gene: 11. The germline gives CDR1 SGHTA, CDR2 FQGNSA. The rearrangement links TRBV7-2 to TRBJ1-2, with 7 bases fitting TRBD1. Sequencing input: peripheral blood. This TCR was recovered from a woman aged 30 to 39 with COVID-19, enrolled during active disease. CDR3 nucleotides: TGTGCCAGCAGCACGACAGGGTCCTCGGCGGGCTACACCTTC. This sequence encodes CASSTTGSSAGYTF.